A selection of T cell receptor beta chains follows, all from one sample in a study of Tregs in tolerant kidney transplant recipients. Assay: immunoSEQ multiplex PCR; the TCRdb copy retains only in-frame clones and omits some. The table records roughly 52,000 clones, 90% to 95% of them present only once. The source material was CD8+ T cells from blood (PBMCs), sampled 24 months after the transplant. These receptors were obtained from a human patient who received a combined kidney and bone marrow transplant. Among the T cells, some may be from the graft donor. Each CDR3 is given with its conserved first and last residue. The D gene is left open where the match is weak. Clone sizes are given selectively: once, few, many, or a class where the clone is expanded.

clone size,D gene,J gene,V gene,CDR3 DNA,CDR3 protein
-,-,TRBJ2-7,TRBV30,TGTGCCTTGAATGACAGGCCTCACTACGAGCAGTACTTC,CALNDRPHYEQYF
-,-,TRBJ2-3,TRBV19,TGTGCCAGTACCCCACAGGGTCCGGGCACAGATACGCAGTATTTT,CASTPQGPGTDTQYF
-,-,TRBJ2-7,TRBV9,TGTGCCAGCAGCGTAGGTAATCCCGGCGAGCAGTACTTC,CASSVGNPGEQYF
-,-,TRBJ2-5,TRBV11-3,TGTGCCCAGCTTAGGTATGGCGGGGATTGCGAGACCCAGTACTTC,CAQLRYGGDCETQYF
-,-,TRBJ1-2,TRBV27,TGTGCCAGCAGTTTAGGGGGCTTCTATGGCTACACCTTC,CASSLGGFYGYTF
-,TRBD2,TRBJ2-7,TRBV5-1,TGCGCCAGCAGCAACCGGGAGGCCTACGAGCAGTACTTC,CASSNREAYEQYF
-,TRBD2,TRBJ2-7,TRBV27,TGTGCCAGCGCTTATACGGGGACTAGCCTCTCCTACGAGCAGTACTTC,CASAYTGTSLSYEQYF
-,TRBD1,TRBJ2-7,TRBV29-1,TGCAGCGTTACCGCCCCGGGACAGAGCATACCCTACGAGCAGTACTTC,CSVTAPGQSIPYEQYF
-,-,TRBJ1-1,TRBV14,TGTGCCAGCAGCCAATTGGCAACGAACACTGAAGCTTTCTTT,CASSQLATNTEAFF
-,TRBD2,TRBJ2-1,TRBV7-6,TGTGCCAGCAGCTTAGCGGCAGCAGCGGGAGAGGGGCAGTTCTTC,CASSLAAAAGEGQFF
-,TRBD1,TRBJ2-1,TRBV27,TGTGCCAGCAGTTTATTAGGACAGGGAGACAATGAGCAGTTCTTC,CASSLLGQGDNEQFF
-,-,TRBJ1-6,TRBV6-5,TGTGCCAGCAGGCCGGGACACAGTTCCTCCCCCCTCCACTTT,CASRPGHSSSPLHF
-,-,TRBJ2-7,TRBV27,TGTGCCAGCAGTTTAGGCATATACTACGAGCAGTACTTC,CASSLGIYYEQYF
-,-,TRBJ2-7,TRBV11-2,TGTGCCAGCAGCCTTCTCGGGAGCACTAGCTACGAGCAGTACTTC,CASSLLGSTSYEQYF
-,-,TRBJ2-3,TRBV7-2,TGTGCCAGCAGCTCCCCGTTTTCCGTCGGGGAAGATACGCAGTATTTT,CASSSPFSVGEDTQYF
-,TRBD1,TRBJ1-2,TRBV19,TGTGCCAGCGCGACAGGGACTAACTATGGCTACACCTTC,CASATGTNYGYTF
-,TRBD1,TRBJ2-5,TRBV7-3,TGTGCCAGCAGCTTGGGACAGGGGATGGAGACCCAGTACTTC,CASSLGQGMETQYF
-,TRBD1,TRBJ2-7,TRBV16,TGTGCCAGCAGCGACGCCGGGACAGAACTCTACGAGCAGTACTTC,CASSDAGTELYEQYF
-,-,TRBJ2-7,TRBV6-6,TGTGCCAGCAGTTACTCTCGGGACGAGCAGTACTTC,CASSYSRDEQYF
-,-,TRBJ1-4,TRBV14,TGTGCCAGCAGCGCAGTAACTAATGAAAAACTGTTTTTT,CASSAVTNEKLFF
-,-,TRBJ2-1,TRBV30,TGTGCCTGGACGTGGGCTACTTACAATGAGCAGTTCTTC,CAWTWATYNEQFF
-,TRBD2,TRBJ2-7,TRBV14,TGTGCCAGCAGCCAAGAGAACTCCGGACTAGACGAGCAGTACTTC,CASSQENSGLDEQYF
-,-,TRBJ2-7,TRBV14,TGTGCCAGCAGCCAAGGGGGACTTTACGAGCAGTACTTC,CASSQGGLYEQYF
-,-,TRBJ2-3,TRBV11-2,TGTGCCACCGCCGGGGATACGCAGTATTTT,CATAGDTQYF
-,-,TRBJ1-1,TRBV7-9,TGTGCCAGCAGCTTAGAGGGGCTAGCTTTCTTT,CASSLEGLAFF
-,TRBD2,TRBJ2-7,TRBV19,TGTGCCAGTAGTCTAGCGGGGGGGCCGAGCTCCTACGAGCAGTACTTC,CASSLAGGPSSYEQYF
-,TRBD2,TRBJ2-1,TRBV9,TGTGCCAGCAGCGTAGGTGTTAGCGGGGGCTCTTCGCATGAGCAGTTCTTC,CASSVGVSGGSSHEQFF
-,TRBD1,TRBJ2-7,TRBV19,TGTGCCAGTAGTTGGGCAGGGGGAGTCTACGAGCAGTACTTC,CASSWAGGVYEQYF
-,TRBD1,TRBJ1-3,TRBV7-8,TGTGCCAGCAGCCGGGACAGGGGATCTGGAAACACCATATATTTT,CASSRDRGSGNTIYF
-,-,TRBJ2-2,TRBV9,TGTGCCAGCAGCGTAGGAAGGGGGGGGGTGGTCACCGGGGAGCTGTTTTTT,CASSVGRGGVVTGELFF
-,-,TRBJ2-5,TRBV7-9,TGTGCCACCCAACAGGCCCAAGAGACCCAGTACTTC,CATQQAQETQYF
-,-,TRBJ2-2,TRBV4-1,TGCGCCAGCAGCCTCGTCACCGGGGAGCTGTTTTTT,CASSLVTGELFF
medium-sized,-,TRBJ1-4,TRBV4-3,TGCGCCAGCAGCCTCTCTCGGGGTGAAAAACTGTTTTTT,CASSLSRGEKLFF
-,-,TRBJ2-7,TRBV14,TGTGCCAGCAGCCACAGGAAGTCCTACGAGCAGTACTTC,CASSHRKSYEQYF
-,TRBD2,TRBJ2-1,TRBV7-3,TGTGCCAGCAGCTCCCCCGGGACTAGGGCCAATGAGCAGTTCTTC,CASSSPGTRANEQFF
-,TRBD1,TRBJ2-7,TRBV29-1,TGCAGCGTTGATGGAACCGGGACAGGGGGGTACGAGCAGTACTTC,CSVDGTGTGGYEQYF
-,-,TRBJ2-1,TRBV11-2,TGTGCCAGCAGCTCCAAGGCCCGGGAGCCAAGTGGCAAACAGTTCTTC,CASSSKAREPSGKQFF
-,-,TRBJ2-7,TRBV5-6,TGTGCCAGCAGCTTGTGGGCAATCGACGAGCAGTACTTC,CASSLWAIDEQYF
-,TRBD1,TRBJ2-2,TRBV29-1,TGCAGCGTGGAAAGGACAGGGGGGATCGGGGAGCTGTTTTTT,CSVERTGGIGELFF
-,-,TRBJ1-3,TRBV29-1,TGCAGCGTTAGGGAGGGGGCTGGAAACACCATATATTTT,CSVREGAGNTIYF
-,TRBD1,TRBJ2-2,TRBV28,TGTGCCAGCAGCCTCACAGGGGTTAACACCGGGGAGCTGTTTTTT,CASSLTGVNTGELFF
-,TRBD1,TRBJ2-1,TRBV11-3,TGTGCCAGCAGCTTCGGGACAGGGTTTTGGGAGCAGTTCTTC,CASSFGTGFWEQFF
-,-,TRBJ2-7,TRBV30,TGTGCCTGGAGTGAGGGGGTGAGCTCCTACGAGCAGTACTTC,CAWSEGVSSYEQYF
-,-,TRBJ1-2,TRBV28,TGTGCCAGCAGTTCCCTGGCAGGCTACACCTTC,CASSSLAGYTF
-,TRBD2,TRBJ2-2,TRBV25-1,TGTGCCAGCAGTCAGGGACTAGCGGGAGGGCCCACCGGGGAGCTGTTTTTT,CASSQGLAGGPTGELFF
-,-,TRBJ2-7,TRBV5-1,TGCGCCAGCAGCTTGGGGGGCGCTTCCTACGAGCAGTACTTC,CASSLGGASYEQYF
-,TRBD1,TRBJ2-3,TRBV6-6,TGTGCCAGCAGAACGACAGGGCCAGATACGCAGTATTTT,CASRTTGPDTQYF
-,-,TRBJ1-5,TRBV5-6,TGTGCCAGCAGTCAGGGGATTCTACGGAATCAGCCCCAGCATTTT,CASSQGILRNQPQHF
-,-,TRBJ2-1,TRBV6-5,TGTGCCAGCAGCGTGACAGAATACAATGAGCAGTTCTTC,CASSVTEYNEQFF
-,-,TRBJ2-7,TRBV5-6,TGTGCCAGCAGCTTTGGTGGCACCCCCTACGAGCAGTACTTC,CASSFGGTPYEQYF
once,-,TRBJ1-5,TRBV19,TGTGCCAGTAGTATCTACCCAGGCGGCAATCAGCCCCAGCATTTT,CASSIYPGGNQPQHF
-,TRBD1,TRBJ1-4,TRBV7-8,TGTGCCAGCAGCTTAGGGTCAGGGGGCACTAATGAAAAACTGTTTTTT,CASSLGSGGTNEKLFF
-,-,TRBJ2-5,TRBV2,TGTGCCAGCAGTGAAAGGGCCAGGGTTCTTGAGACCCAGTACTTC,CASSERARVLETQYF